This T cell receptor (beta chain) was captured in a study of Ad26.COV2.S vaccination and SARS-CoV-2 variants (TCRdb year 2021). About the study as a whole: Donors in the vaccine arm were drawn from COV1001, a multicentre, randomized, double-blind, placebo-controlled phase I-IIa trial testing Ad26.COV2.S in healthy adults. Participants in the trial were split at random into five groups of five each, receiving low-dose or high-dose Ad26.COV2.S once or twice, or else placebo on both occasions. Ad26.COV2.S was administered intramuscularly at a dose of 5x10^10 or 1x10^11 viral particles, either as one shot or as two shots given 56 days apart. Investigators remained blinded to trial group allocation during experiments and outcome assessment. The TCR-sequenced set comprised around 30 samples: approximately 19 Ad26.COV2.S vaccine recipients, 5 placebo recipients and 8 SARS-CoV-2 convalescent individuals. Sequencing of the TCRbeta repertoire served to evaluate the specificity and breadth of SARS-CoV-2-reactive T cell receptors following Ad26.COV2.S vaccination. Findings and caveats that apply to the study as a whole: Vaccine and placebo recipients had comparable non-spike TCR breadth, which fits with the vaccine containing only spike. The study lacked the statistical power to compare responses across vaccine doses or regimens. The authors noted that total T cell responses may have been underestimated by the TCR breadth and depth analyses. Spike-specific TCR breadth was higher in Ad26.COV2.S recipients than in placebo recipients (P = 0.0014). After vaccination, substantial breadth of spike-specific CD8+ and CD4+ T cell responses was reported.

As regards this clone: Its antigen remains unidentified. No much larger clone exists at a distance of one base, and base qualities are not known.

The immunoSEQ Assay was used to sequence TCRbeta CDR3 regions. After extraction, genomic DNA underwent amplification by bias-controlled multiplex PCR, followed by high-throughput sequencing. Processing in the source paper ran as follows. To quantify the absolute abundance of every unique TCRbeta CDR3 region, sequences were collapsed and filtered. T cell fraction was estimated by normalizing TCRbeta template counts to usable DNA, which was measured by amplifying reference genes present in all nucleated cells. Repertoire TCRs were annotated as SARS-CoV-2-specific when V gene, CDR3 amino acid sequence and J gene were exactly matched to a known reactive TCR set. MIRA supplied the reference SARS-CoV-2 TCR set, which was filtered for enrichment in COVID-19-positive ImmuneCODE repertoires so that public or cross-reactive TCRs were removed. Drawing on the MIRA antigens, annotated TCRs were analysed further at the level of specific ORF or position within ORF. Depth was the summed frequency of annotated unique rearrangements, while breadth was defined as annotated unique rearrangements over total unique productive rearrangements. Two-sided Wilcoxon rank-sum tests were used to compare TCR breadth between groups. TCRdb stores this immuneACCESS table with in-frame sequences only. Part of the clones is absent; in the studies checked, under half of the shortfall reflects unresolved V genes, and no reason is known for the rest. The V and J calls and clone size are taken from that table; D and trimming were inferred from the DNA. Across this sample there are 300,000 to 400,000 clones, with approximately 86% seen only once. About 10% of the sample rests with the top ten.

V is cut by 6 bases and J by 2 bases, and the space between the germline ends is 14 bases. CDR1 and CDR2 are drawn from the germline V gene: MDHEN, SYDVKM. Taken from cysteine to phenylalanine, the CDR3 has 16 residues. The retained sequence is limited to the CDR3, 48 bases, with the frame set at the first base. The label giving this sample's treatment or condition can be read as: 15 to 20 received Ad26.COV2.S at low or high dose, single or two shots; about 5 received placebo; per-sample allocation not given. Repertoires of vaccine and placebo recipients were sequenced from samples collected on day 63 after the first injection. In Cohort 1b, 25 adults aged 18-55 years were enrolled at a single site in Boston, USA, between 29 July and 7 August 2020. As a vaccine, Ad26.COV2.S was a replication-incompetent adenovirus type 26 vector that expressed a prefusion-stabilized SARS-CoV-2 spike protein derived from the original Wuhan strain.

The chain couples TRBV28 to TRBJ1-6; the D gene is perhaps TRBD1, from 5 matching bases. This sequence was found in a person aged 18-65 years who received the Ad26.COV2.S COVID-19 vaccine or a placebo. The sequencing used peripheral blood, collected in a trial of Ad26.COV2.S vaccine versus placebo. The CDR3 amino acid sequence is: CASRIGGEAYNSPLHF. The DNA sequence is TGTGCCAGCAGGATTGGAGGGGAGGCCTATAATTCACCCCTCCACTTT.